This TCR beta chain was retrieved from a study of blood T cell repertoires in COVID-19 (TCRdb year 2020). In terms of the full investigation: Collaborator samples came from the United States, Italy and Spain and covered acute and convalescent phases of COVID-19. The prospective study material was composed of cDNA or gDNA derived from T cells, B-cell-depleted T cells, or PBMCs. Sample metadata almost always included a de-identified subject ID, COVID-19 status, age in years and sex. The samples were drawn from the first 160 participants of the ongoing ImmuneRACE study and from over a thousand subjects provided by 6 global collaborators. Where available, HLA class I and class II types were taken from metadata supplied by the sample provider and were not determined by assay-based typing. The repertoires were made available in a free public database intended to serve as a resource for research on the immune response to SARS-CoV-2. Deeply sampled blood TCRbeta repertoires from subjects exposed to, actively infected with, or recovered from COVID-19 were included in the dataset. The research as a whole found: The quantity of clinical and demographic metadata differed by source and by participant and was supplied without curation.

The CDR3, cysteine through phenylalanine, is 13 amino acids long. Of all the DNA, just the CDR3 is kept, 39 bases in frame from base 1. From the germline V gene, CDR1 is KGHSH and CDR2 is LQKENI. V and J lose 3 bases and 2 bases, and a span of 7 bases separates them. Comment on this clone: Its target antigen remains unknown. No base quality information exists; no much larger clone differs at one position.

In Seattle, one collaborating source enrolled patients while the infection was active and tracked those patients longitudinally over the course of disease. Whole blood was collected in K2EDTA tubes by collaborating institutions according to the institutions' own protocols. Collaborator samples were shipped for TCRbeta analysis as frozen whole blood, isolated PBMCs, or DNA extracted from either sample type. TCRbeta CDR3 regions were amplified from genomic DNA by means of the immunoSEQ Assay, a bias-controlled multiplex PCR. The source study handled its data this way. The number of nucleated cells in each sample was estimated from the amplification of reference gene primers within the assay. To quantify the absolute abundance of each unique TCRbeta CDR3 rearrangement, sequence reads were collapsed and filtered. For each sample, productive Simpson clonality was calculated as the square root of Simpson's diversity index across productive rearrangements. Not all clones reach the TCRdb copy of this immuneACCESS table, which keeps in-frame sequences only. Checked studies attribute under half of the gap to unresolved V genes and leave the rest unexplained. The D gene and trimming were derived from the DNA, and the V and J assignments and clone size from that table. For this sample the table gives over 200,000 clones, of which about 83% were detected only once. About 1.3% of the sample comes from the top ten.

What was sequenced was peripheral blood. The sequence came from a woman younger than 45 with COVID-19, enrolled during active disease. The chain is made from TRBV18 and TRBJ1-2, with no D gene named confidently. The sequenced DNA: TGTGCCAGCTCACCTGAGAGGAACTATGGCTACACCTTC. The translation is CASSPERNYGYTF.